The next 24 T cell receptor beta chains were all read from a single sample in a study of T cells in localized non-small cell lung cancer. The protocol was immunoSEQ multiplex PCR, while the TCRdb copy is restricted to in-frame clones and leaves out a portion. The top ten hold 30% to 35% of the sample, which has 35,000 to 50,000 clones, around 75% seen once. The sequencing here drew on PBMCs, taken before any cancer treatment. Receptors were obtained from a woman aged 40-69 years with stage II squamous cell lung carcinoma.

The gene calls are TRBV7-9 and TRBJ2-1; 7 bases map to TRBD1. Germline CDR1 SEHNR, CDR2 FQNEAQ (reference sequence). V was clipped by 2 bases and J by 7 bases; unmatched bases: 2. CDR3 length: 13 amino acids. This CDR3 reads CASSLTRGNEQFF. The CDR3 region has the DNA TGTGCCAGCAGCTTAACCAGGGGGAATGAGCAGTTCTTC.

The chain is built from TRBV5-6 and TRBJ2-1; the D gene is possibly TRBD2 (6 bases). This CDR3 region has 15 residues. Trimming pared 4 bases from V and 10 bases from J, leaving 21 bases between. From germline, CDR1 is SGHDT and CDR2 YYEEEE. CDR3 loop: CASSPRANGGEEQFF. CDR3 in DNA: TGTGCCAGCAGCCCGCGTGCAAACGGAGGGGAGGAGCAGTTCTTC.

The chain combines TRBV12-2 with TRBJ2-3. TRBV12-2 is labeled a pseudogene. The CDR3 covers 19 residues. Here the CDR3 reads CASRLANGFEGGPTDTQYF. The CDR3 region has the DNA TGTGCAAGTCGCTTAGCGAACGGTTTTGAGGGGGGACCCACAGATACGCAGTATTTT.

CDR3 sequence reads: CASSLGRQGTRLNTEAFF. CDR3 DNA sequence: TGTGCCAGCAGCTTGGGGCGACAGGGTACAAGGCTAAACACTGAAGCTTTCTTT. The J gene is TRBJ1-1, the V gene TRBV5-4; TRBD1 aligns across 7 bases. Germline lookup yields CDR1 SGHNT and CDR2 YYREEE (reference sequence). The V segment lost 0 bases and the J segment 2 bases; nucleotides outside the gene matches: 13. This CDR3 contains 18 residues. The variable domain in full, with the rest retrieved from reference TRBV5-4 and TRBJ1-1, is ETGVTQSPTHLIKTRGQQVTLRCSSQSGHNTVSWYQQALGQGPQFIFQYYREEENGRGNFPPRFSGLQFPNYSSELNVNALELDDSALYLCASSLGRQGTRLNTEAFFGQGTRLTVV.

This chain connects TRBV6-6 to TRBJ2-5, with D perhaps TRBD1 or TRBD2 (5 bases each). The CDR3 contains 12 residues. Trimming shortened V by 11 bases and J by 3 bases, and 13 bases separated the two germline ends. Germline lookup yields CDR1 MNHNY and CDR2 SVGAGI (reference sequence). CDR3 residues: CALGVGEETQYF. In DNA, the CDR3 is TGTGCCCTCGGGGTAGGGGAAGAGACCCAGTACTTC.

The genes are TRBV7-9 and TRBJ2-5; 7 nucleotides agree with TRBD1. CDR1 is SEHNR and CDR2 is FQNEAQ in the germline V gene (reference sequence). V lost 2 bases, J lost 2 bases, and 5 bases stayed unmatched. The CDR3 has 15 residues. The DNA for the CDR3 is TGTGCCAGCAGCTTAAAAGACAGGGCGCAAGAGACCCAGTACTTC. It specifies CASSLKDRAQETQYF.

This chain links TRBV18 with TRBJ1-1; TRBD1 is a possible D gene (6 bases). The V end lost 2 bases, the J end lost 8 bases, and 18 bases lay between the germline ends. The germline gives CDR1 KGHSH, CDR2 LQKENI. CDR3 length: 15 amino acids. CDR3 coding DNA: TGTGCCAGCTCACCATCGGGCAAGGGGGTATCCGAAGCTTTCTTT. It codes for CASSPSGKGVSEAFF.

A single count supports this clone. The chain combines TRBV2 with TRBJ1-3; the match to TRBD1 covers 8 bases. V lost 5 bases to trimming and J lost 4 bases; unmatched junction nucleotides: 7. The CDR3 totals 15 residues. Germline V lookup: CDR1 SNHLY, CDR2 FYNNEI. As DNA, the CDR3 is TGTGCCAGCAGTTCGGACAGGGTCTACGGAAACACCATATATTTT. Protein: CASSSDRVYGNTIYF.

The rearrangement uses TRBV28 and TRBJ2-6, with TRBD1 as a possible D gene (5 bases). Germline CDR1 is MDHEN and CDR2 is SYDVKM. There are 17 residues in the CDR3. Trimming cost V 4 bases and J 0 bases, with 13 bases left between them. CDR3 in amino acids: CASSWSRGSSGANVLTF. CDR3 DNA: TGTGCCAGCAGTTGGAGTAGGGGTAGCTCTGGGGCCAACGTCCTGACTTTC.

V usage is TRBV6-6 and J usage is TRBJ2-1; D remains unclear. The CDR3 covers 14 residues. V gave up 11 bases and J gave up 5 bases, with 19 bases separating them. Germline CDR1 reads MNHNY; CDR2 reads SVGAGI (reference sequence). This CDR3 is CASLPAPSDNEQFF. The DNA for the CDR3 is TGTGCCTCCCTCCCGGCCCCCTCTGACAATGAGCAGTTCTTC.

This chain uses TRBV18 with TRBJ2-7, with 7 bases aligning to TRBD1. Germline values: CDR1 KGHSH, CDR2 LQKENI. This CDR3 comprises 12 residues. The trim removed 3 bases at V and 5 bases at J, leaving 1 base unmatched. CDR3 nucleotide sequence: TGTGCCAGCTCACCTACAGGGGACGAGCAGTACGTC. Protein sequence: CASSPTGDEQYV.

V is TRBV7-8 and J is TRBJ2-3, with 8 positions matching TRBD2. The CDR3 is 16 residues long. Germline loops: CDR1 SGHVS, CDR2 FQNEAQ. The V and J ends lost 4 bases and 4 bases, in that order; junction bases with no gene match: 10. CDR3 amino acids: CASSSPSSGGSDTQYF. In DNA form, the CDR3 reads TGTGCCAGCAGCTCCCCCTCCAGCGGGGGATCAGATACGCAGTATTTT. Variable domain in full (rest from reference TRBV7-8 and TRBJ2-3): GAGVSQSPRYKVAKRGQDVALRCDPISGHVSLFWYQQALGQGPEFLTYFQNEAQLDKSGLPSDRFFAERPEGSVSTLKIQRTQQEDSAVYLCASSSPSSGGSDTQYFGPGTRLTVL.

V is TRBV18 and J is TRBJ1-5, with D maybe TRBD1 (5 bases). V was shortened by 4 bases and J by 7 bases, with 8 bases between the two germline ends. The length of the CDR3 is 12 residues. CDR1 and CDR2 from the germline V gene are KGHSH and LQKENI. The CDR3: CASSQGKQPQHF. In DNA, the CDR3 is TGTGCCAGCTCACAGGGGAAGCAGCCCCAGCATTTT.

The chain combines TRBV2 with TRBJ2-3, with TRBD1 matching 8 bases. In germline, CDR1 is SNHLY, CDR2 FYNNEI. The CDR3 extends over 15 amino acids. The V gene end was trimmed by 7 bases and the J gene end by 3 bases; junction bases not matched to a gene: 9. In DNA form, the CDR3 reads TGTGCCAGCAAAGAGACAGGGGTGCGGACAGATACGCAGTATTTT. This sequence encodes CASKETGVRTDTQYF.

This chain links TRBV6-5 with TRBJ2-7, with D unresolved. The V gene's germline CDR1 is MNHEY and CDR2 SVGAGI. The CDR3 covers 13 residues. Trimming took off 2 bases at V and 2 bases at J, with 7 bases between the two ends. The CDR3 loop reads CASSYDSTYEQYF. The CDR3 DNA sequence: TGTGCCAGCAGTTACGACTCTACCTACGAGCAGTACTTC.

This chain uses TRBV20-1 with TRBJ1-1, with D possibly TRBD1 on 5 matching bases. Germline V gene lookup returns CDR1 DFQATT and CDR2 SNEGSKA (reference sequence). V gave up 4 bases and J gave up 7 bases, with 10 bases separating them. CDR3 size: 11 residues. The CDR3 nucleotides read TGCAGTGCTATTGAGGGGAGTGAAGCTTTCTTT. Residues: CSAIEGSEAFF.

This chain connects TRBV28 to TRBJ1-5; D is unresolved. Trimming shortened V by 8 bases and J by 5 bases, and 10 bases separated the two germline ends. The CDR3 is made up of 12 amino acids. Per germline, CDR1 MDHEN and CDR2 SYDVKM. As DNA, the CDR3 is TGTGCCAGCTATGAAAGTGATCAGCCCCAGCATTTT. This gives the protein CASYESDQPQHF. Drawing the rest from reference TRBV28 and TRBJ1-5, the complete variable domain is DVKVTQSSRYLVKRTGEKVFLECVQDMDHENMFWYRQDPGLGLRLIYFSYDVKMKEKGDIPEGYSVSREKKERFSLILESASTNQTSMYLCASYESDQPQHFGDGTRLSIL.

The chain joins TRBV19 to TRBJ2-7; 12 nucleotides align to TRBD2. The CDR3 runs 14 residues. V lost 4 bases to trimming and J lost 2 bases; unmatched junction nucleotides: 0. Germline values: CDR1 LNHDA, CDR2 SQIVND (reference sequence). In DNA, the CDR3 is TGTGCCAGTAGTAGGACTAGCGGGACCTACGAGCAGTACTTC. It specifies CASSRTSGTYEQYF.

The genes are TRBV27 and TRBJ2-3, with D perhaps matching TRBD1 (5 bases). V lost 5 bases and J lost 1, with 16 bases in between. Germline V gives CDR1 MNHEY, CDR2 SMNVEV (reference sequence). The CDR3 extends over 16 amino acids. CDR3 bases: TGTGCCAGCAGTACCCTCATCACAGGTGGCACAGATACGCAGTATTTT. It is translated as CASSTLITGGTDTQYF.

The chain is built from TRBV7-2 and TRBJ1-2; no firm D call. This CDR3 contains 12 residues. The germline V and J ends were trimmed by 5 bases and 7 bases, with 11 bases remaining between them. In germline, CDR1 is SGHTA, CDR2 FQGNSA. The CDR3 nucleotides are TGTGCCAGCAGCCCATCTTTTATTGGCTACACCTTC. Protein sequence: CASSPSFIGYTF.

V and J are TRBV6-5 and TRBJ2-1; 11 positions match TRBD1. Germline CDR1 is MNHEY and CDR2 is SVGAGI. With V trimmed by 4 bases and J by 4 bases, 6 bases remained unmatched. This CDR3 has 16 residues. For the CDR3, the DNA is TGTGCCAGCAGTTTGTCGGGACAGGGGGTGTACAATGAGCAGTTCTTC. It translates to CASSLSGQGVYNEQFF.

The chain is built from TRBV7-8 and TRBJ2-5; D possibly corresponds to TRBD1 (6 bases). The CDR3 has 19 amino acids. The germline V and J ends were trimmed by 2 bases and 5 bases, with 27 bases remaining between them. The germline CDR1 and CDR2 sequences are SGHVS and FQNEAQ. CDR3: CASSLISGFQGQMWETQYF. For the CDR3, the DNA is TGTGCCAGCAGCTTAATTTCGGGGTTCCAGGGGCAGATGTGGGAGACCCAGTACTTC. Full variable domain (remainder filled in from reference TRBV7-8 and TRBJ2-5): GAGVSQSPRYKVAKRGQDVALRCDPISGHVSLFWYQQALGQGPEFLTYFQNEAQLDKSGLPSDRFFAERPEGSVSTLKIQRTQQEDSAVYLCASSLISGFQGQMWETQYFGPGTRLLVL.

The chain is built from TRBV5-1 and TRBJ2-6; D is unresolved. CDR3 size: 18 residues. Germline CDR1 and CDR2: SGHRS and YFSETQ. The V gene lost 0 bases and the J gene lost 0 bases, with 13 bases spanning the gap. The CDR3 nucleotides read TGCGCCAGCAGCTTGGGAGTAAACCCCTCCTCTGGGGCCAACGTCCTGACTTTC. Protein: CASSLGVNPSSGANVLTF.

This sequence joins TRBV6-6 and TRBJ2-7; a weak D match, TRBD1 (5 bases). The ends were cut back, 6 bases at V and 2 bases at J, with 14 bases in the middle. The CDR3 covers 14 residues. Germline-derived CDR1 and CDR2 are MNHNY and SVGAGI (reference sequence). CDR3 sequence (DNA): TGTGCCAGCAGACCGGACGGACAACCCTACGAGCAGTACTTC. It specifies CASRPDGQPYEQYF.